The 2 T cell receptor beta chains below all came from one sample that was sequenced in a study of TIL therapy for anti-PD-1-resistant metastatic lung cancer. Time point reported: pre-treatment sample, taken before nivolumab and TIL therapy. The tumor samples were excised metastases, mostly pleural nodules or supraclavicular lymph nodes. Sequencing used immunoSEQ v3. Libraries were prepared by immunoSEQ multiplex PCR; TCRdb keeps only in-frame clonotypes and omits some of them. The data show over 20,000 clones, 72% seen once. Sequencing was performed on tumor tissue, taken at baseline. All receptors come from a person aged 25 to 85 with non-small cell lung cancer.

CDR3 protein: CAISAQGGDTDTQYF. DNA of the CDR3: TGTGCCATCAGCGCGCAGGGGGGTGACACAGATACGCAGTATTTT. The chain uses TRBV10-3 and TRBJ2-3; tentatively, D is TRBD1 (7 bases). V shed 6 bases and J shed 2 bases, with 15 bases lying between them. Germline V CDR1 and CDR2: ENHRY, SYGVKD. The CDR3 totals 15 residues.

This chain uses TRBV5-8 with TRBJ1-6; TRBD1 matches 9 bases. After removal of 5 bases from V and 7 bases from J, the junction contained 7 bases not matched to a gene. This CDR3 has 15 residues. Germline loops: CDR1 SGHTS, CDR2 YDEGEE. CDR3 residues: CASRWTGASNSPLHF. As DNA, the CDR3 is TGTGCCAGCAGATGGACAGGGGCCTCCAATTCACCCCTCCACTTT.